One and the same sample provided the 5 T cell receptor beta chains below, sequenced in a study of CD8+ T cells in alopecia areata. Extracted from the samples, RNA was reverse transcribed into cDNA to serve as the sequencing template. Method: immunoSEQ multiplex PCR; TCRdb's copy keeps in-frame clones and lacks some. The sample shows 75,000 to 100,000 clones, under 45% of them seen only once. Sequenced sample: CD4+ T cells sorted from blood. These receptors came from a human donor with alopecia areata.

This clone was found a few times. The V and J genes are TRBV19 and TRBJ2-2; TRBD2 is a possible D gene (5 bases). This CDR3 is 14 amino acids long. Trimming took 4 bases from V and 4 from J, leaving 10 bases between them. Germline CDR1 and CDR2: LNHDA and SQIVND (reference sequence). DNA of the CDR3: TGTGCCAGTAGTAGACGGGATGGCACCGGGGAGCTGTTTTTT. Translating it yields CASSRRDGTGELFF.

This chain joins TRBV30 and TRBJ2-5; 10 bases map to TRBD1. CDR1 is GTSNPN and CDR2 is SVGIG in the germline V gene (reference sequence). Unmatched junction bases numbered 12, after V lost 3 bases and J lost 5 bases. The CDR3 is 16 amino acids. Here the CDR3 reads CAWRNDRGLMGETQYF. CDR3 in DNA: TGTGCCTGGAGGAACGACAGGGGGCTGATGGGGGAGACCCAGTACTTC.

A few counts support this clone. The chain employs TRBV29-1 and TRBJ1-1, with 7 bases fitting TRBD1. With 3 bases clipped from V and 4 bases from J, the junction kept 5 bases outside the gene matches. The CDR3 is 13 residues long. The germline V gene has CDR1 SQVTM and CDR2 ANQGSEA. CDR3 in amino acids: CSVEQGGSTEAFF. CDR3 DNA: TGCAGCGTTGAGCAGGGGGGCTCCACTGAAGCTTTCTTT.

CDR3 region: CASSEGMNYGYTF. The CDR3 nucleotides read TGCGCCAGCAGTGAAGGGATGAACTATGGCTACACCTTC. The rearrangement uses TRBV10-1 and TRBJ1-2; no clear D. The V end was cut by 3 bases, the J end by 2 bases, with 7 bases between. The CDR3 sequence is 13 residues long. The germline CDR1 and CDR2 sequences are WNHNN and SYGVQD (reference sequence).

The chain combines TRBV5-6 with TRBJ2-2; 11 bases agree with TRBD2. Trimming at V came to 4 bases and at J to 0 bases, leaving 2 bases not matched to a gene. The length of the CDR3 is 16 residues. The germline V gene has CDR1 SGHDT and CDR2 YYEEEE. CDR3 coding DNA: TGTGCCAGCAGCAGGGGACTAGCGGCGAACACCGGGGAGCTGTTTTTT. Translated, it gives CASSRGLAANTGELFF.